What follows are 15 T cell receptor beta chains derived from one specimen sequenced in a study of cytomegalovirus exposure and HLA in healthy donors. Primers: 60 Vbeta forward and 13 Jbeta reverse. Generated by immunoSEQ multiplex PCR, the TCRdb table keeps only in-frame clones and is missing some. The sample records some 74,000 clones, about 72% being singletons. Sequencing was done on a sample of PBMCs. The receptors originated from a man aged 35 to 55 in good health and CMV-seropositive.

The chain couples TRBV28 to TRBJ1-1; D remains unclear. Germline V gives CDR1 MDHEN, CDR2 SYDVKM. The CDR3 contains 17 residues. V lost 3 bases and J 0 bases, leaving 17 bases between the germline ends. Here the CDR3 reads CASSFHRRVRMNTEAFF. In nucleotides, the CDR3 is TGTGCCAGCAGTTTCCATCGGAGGGTTAGGATGAACACTGAAGCTTTCTTT.

The chain combines TRBV29-1 with TRBJ2-2, with 11 bases lining up with TRBD2. After removal of 6 bases from V and 4 bases from J, the junction contained 4 bases not matched to a gene. Germline assignment: CDR1 SQVTM and CDR2 ANQGSEA. The CDR3 is made up of 14 amino acids. The CDR3 loop reads CSVVTSGSTGELFF. For the CDR3, the DNA is TGCAGCGTCGTAACTAGCGGGAGCACCGGGGAGCTGTTTTTT.

J is TRBJ2-7 and V is TRBV15; 9 positions match TRBD1. Per the germline V gene, CDR1 is LNHNV and CDR2 is YYDKDF (reference sequence). This CDR3 is built from 14 residues. J was trimmed by 11 bases and V by 0 bases; bases with no gene match: 8. Here the CDR3 reads CATSRDLGQGFEYF. The DNA for the CDR3 is TGTGCCACCAGCAGAGATCTGGGACAGGGCTTTGAGTACTTC.

There are a few counts of this clone. The chain employs TRBV4-1 and TRBJ1-2; the match to TRBD1 covers 12 bases. Germline V lookup: CDR1 MGHRA, CDR2 YSYEKL. The junction had 10 bases not matched to a gene; V was cut back by 1 base and J by 4 bases. The CDR3 is made up of 18 amino acids. Here the CDR3 DNA reads TGCGCCAGCAGCCAAGCGGAGTTCCGGGACAGGGGGCCCTATGGCTACACCTTC. Translation: CASSQAEFRDRGPYGYTF.

V and J are TRBV28 and TRBJ2-7, with D possibly TRBD1 on 5 matching bases. CDR3 length equals 12 residues. V dropped 3 bases and J dropped 6 bases, with 9 bases sitting between them. Per the germline V gene, CDR1 is MDHEN and CDR2 is SYDVKM. The CDR3 DNA follows: TGTGCCAGCAGTTTGACAGAAGGCGAGCAGTACTTC. Residues: CASSLTEGEQYF. Combining the CDR3 with reference TRBV28 and TRBJ2-7 gives the whole variable domain DVKVTQSSRYLVKRTGEKVFLECVQDMDHENMFWYRQDPGLGLRLIYFSYDVKMKEKGDIPEGYSVSREKKERFSLILESASTNQTSMYLCASSLTEGEQYFGPGTRLTVT.

For this clone: This CDR3 is also generated by other DNA sequences in the sample. The V call is TRBV11-3, the J call TRBJ1-1; D is unresolved. Trimming removed 5 bases at V and 0 bases at J, with 7 bases between. The V gene's germline CDR1 is SGHNT and CDR2 YENEEA. This CDR3 has 13 amino acids. The CDR3: CASSNRLNTEAFF. CDR3 DNA sequence: TGTGCCAGCAGCAACAGATTGAACACTGAAGCTTTCTTT.

On this clone itself: The sample has other DNA sequences that encode this CDR3 too. The rearrangement joins TRBV30 to TRBJ2-7; possibly TRBD2 for D (5 bases). Germline CDR1 GTSNPN, CDR2 SVGIG (reference sequence). V was trimmed by 1 base and J by 5 bases, leaving 12 bases between them. CDR3 length: 13 amino acids. CDR3 residues: CAWSGTGFNEQYF. CDR3 coding DNA: TGTGCCTGGAGTGGTACGGGGTTCAACGAGCAGTACTTC.

This clone was counted only a few times. The chain links TRBV4-2 to TRBJ2-3; perhaps TRBD1 as D (6 bases). Trimming stripped 0 bases from V and 3 bases from J, with 19 bases between. The V gene's germline CDR1 is LGHNA and CDR2 YNFKEQ. The CDR3 spans 18 residues. The chain's CDR3 is CASSQESLGVRGTDTQYF. The CDR3 region has the DNA TGTGCCAGCAGCCAAGAGAGTTTGGGTGTCAGGGGAACAGATACGCAGTATTTT.

V gene TRBV14 combines with J gene TRBJ2-2; D gene unclear. The V end lost 4 bases, the J end lost 3 bases, and 6 bases lay between the germline ends. Germline V gives CDR1 SGHDN, CDR2 FVKESK. The CDR3 totals 13 residues. As DNA, the CDR3 is TGTGCCAGCAGCCGTCCCTACACCGGGGAGCTGTTTTTT. Translating it yields CASSRPYTGELFF.

The V gene is TRBV28, the J gene TRBJ2-7; TRBD1 might be the D (6 bases). Per germline, CDR1 MDHEN and CDR2 SYDVKM. V gave up 6 bases and J gave up 6 bases, with 21 bases separating them. This CDR3 has 15 residues. The CDR3 loop is CASSRAGTPLIEQYF. CDR3 bases: TGTGCCAGCAGCCGAGCCGGGACACCGCTCATCGAGCAGTACTTC.

This sequence joins TRBV6-1 and TRBJ1-6; no definite D call. Germline V gene lookup returns CDR1 MNHNS and CDR2 SASEGT. The CDR3 length is 15 residues. Deletions cut 7 bases from V and 0 bases from J, with 10 bases between. The CDR3 sequence: CASTRTSSYNSPLHF. CDR3 bases: TGTGCCAGCACCAGAACAAGCTCCTATAATTCACCCCTCCACTTT.

This clone was observed a handful of times. V is TRBV19 and J is TRBJ2-7, with a weak D call TRBD1 (6 bases). The CDR3 is made up of 14 amino acids. CDR1 is LNHDA, CDR2 SQIVND, per germline (reference sequence). Trimming took 5 bases from V and 3 from J, leaving 14 bases between them. The CDR3 DNA reads as TGTGCCAGTAGTTTAACGACAGGATTCTACGAGCAGTACTTC. The encoded protein is CASSLTTGFYEQYF.

V usage is TRBV5-4 and J usage is TRBJ1-1; 10 positions agree with TRBD1. CDR3 size: 15 residues. Unmatched junction bases numbered 4, after V lost 4 bases and J lost 1 base. Germline V gene data show CDR1 as SGHNT and CDR2 as YYREEE (reference sequence). Here the CDR3 reads CASSDRDRGNTEAFF. DNA of the CDR3: TGTGCCAGCAGCGACCGGGACAGGGGGAACACTGAAGCTTTCTTT.

The rearrangement joins TRBV19 to TRBJ1-6, with 10 bases fitting TRBD1. This CDR3 has 15 residues. With 7 bases clipped from V and 7 bases from J, the junction kept 7 bases outside the gene matches. CDR1 and CDR2 from the germline V gene are LNHDA and SQIVND (reference sequence). The CDR3 region is CASTLEDRGNSPLHF. Here the CDR3 DNA reads TGTGCCAGTACCCTCGAGGACAGGGGGAATTCACCCCTCCACTTT.

This clone was detected a few times. The rearrangement joins TRBV7-3 to TRBJ2-1; D possibly corresponds to TRBD2 (7 bases). The CDR3 covers 14 residues. Trimming pared 1 base from V and 8 bases from J, leaving 12 bases between. Germline V gene sequence: CDR1 SGHTA, CDR2 FQGTGA. The CDR3 spells CASSLSGGLDEQFF. The CDR3 region has the DNA TGTGCCAGCAGCTTAAGCGGGGGCCTCGATGAGCAGTTCTTC.